This TCR beta chain is drawn from a study of blood T cells in healthy people across ages. This CDR3 region has 15 residues. Germline assignment: CDR1 DFQATT and CDR2 SNEGSKA (reference sequence). Trimming cost V 6 bases and J 5 bases; bases outside gene matches: 6. A second PCR, run for 7 to 11 cycles, used a sample-barcoded 5' primer plus a J-beta primer mix. TCRdb passed the 5' RACE reads through MiXCR, listing each CDR3 protein once. This sample has 700,000 to 900,000 distinct CDR3 sequences, with roughly 25% found just once. These sequences were also reported in another study, on T cells of mothers and their children.

This TCR came from a boy aged 5-17 years in good health. The sample consisted of blood. The chain employs TRBV20-1 and TRBJ2-5; 16 bases match TRBD2. CDR3 bases: TGCAGTGCCCTCGGGACTAGCGGGGGGGCGGAGACCCAGTACTTC. Its translation is CSALGTSGGAETQYF.